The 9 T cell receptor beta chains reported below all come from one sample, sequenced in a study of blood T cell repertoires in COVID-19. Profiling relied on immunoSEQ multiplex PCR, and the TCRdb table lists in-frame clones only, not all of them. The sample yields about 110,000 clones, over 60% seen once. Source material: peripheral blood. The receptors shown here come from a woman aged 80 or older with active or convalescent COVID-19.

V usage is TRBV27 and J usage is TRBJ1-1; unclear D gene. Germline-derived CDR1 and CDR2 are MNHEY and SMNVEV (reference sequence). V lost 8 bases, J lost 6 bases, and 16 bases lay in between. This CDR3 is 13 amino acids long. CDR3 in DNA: TGTGCCAGCGGTTGGATCGGGTCCCCTGAAGCTTTCTTT. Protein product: CASGWIGSPEAFF.

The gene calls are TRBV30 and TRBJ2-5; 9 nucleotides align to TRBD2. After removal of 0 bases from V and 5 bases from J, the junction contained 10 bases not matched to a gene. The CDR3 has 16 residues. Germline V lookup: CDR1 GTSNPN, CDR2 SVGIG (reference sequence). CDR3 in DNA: TGTGCCTGGAGTGTATGGGGTGGCGGGAGGGCCGAGACCCAGTACTTC. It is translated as CAWSVWGGGRAETQYF.

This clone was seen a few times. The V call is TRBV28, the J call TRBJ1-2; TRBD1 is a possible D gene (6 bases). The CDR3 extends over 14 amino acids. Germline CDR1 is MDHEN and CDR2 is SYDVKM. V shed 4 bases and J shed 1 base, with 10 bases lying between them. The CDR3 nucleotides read TGTGCCAGCAGTTCAGGGGCCGATAACTATGGCTACACCTTC. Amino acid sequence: CASSSGADNYGYTF.

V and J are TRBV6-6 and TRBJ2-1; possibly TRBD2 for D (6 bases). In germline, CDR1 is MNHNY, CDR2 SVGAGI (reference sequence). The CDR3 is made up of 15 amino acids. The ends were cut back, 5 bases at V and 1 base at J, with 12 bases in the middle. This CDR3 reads CASSPDYLSYNEQFF. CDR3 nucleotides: TGTGCCAGCAGTCCGGACTACCTTTCCTACAATGAGCAGTTCTTC.

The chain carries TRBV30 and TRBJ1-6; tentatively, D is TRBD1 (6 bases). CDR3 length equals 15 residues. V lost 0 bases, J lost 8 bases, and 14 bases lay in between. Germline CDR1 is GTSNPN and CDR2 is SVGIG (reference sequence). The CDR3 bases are TGTGCCTGGAGTGTATATCCAGGGGCCTATTCACCCCTCCACTTT. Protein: CAWSVYPGAYSPLHF.

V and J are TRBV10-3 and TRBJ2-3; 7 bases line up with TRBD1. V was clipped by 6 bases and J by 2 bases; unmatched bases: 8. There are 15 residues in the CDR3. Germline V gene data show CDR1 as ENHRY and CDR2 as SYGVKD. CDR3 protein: CAISSTGVATDTQYF. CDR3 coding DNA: TGTGCCATCAGCTCCACAGGGGTTGCCACAGATACGCAGTATTTT.

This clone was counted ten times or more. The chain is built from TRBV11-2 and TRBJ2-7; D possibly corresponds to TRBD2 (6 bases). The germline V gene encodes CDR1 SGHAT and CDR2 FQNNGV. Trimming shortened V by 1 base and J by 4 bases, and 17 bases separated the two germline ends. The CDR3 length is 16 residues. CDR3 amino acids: CASSLVRGAGNYEQYF. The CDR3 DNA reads TGTGCCAGCAGCTTAGTAAGGGGAGCGGGCAATTACGAGCAGTACTTC.

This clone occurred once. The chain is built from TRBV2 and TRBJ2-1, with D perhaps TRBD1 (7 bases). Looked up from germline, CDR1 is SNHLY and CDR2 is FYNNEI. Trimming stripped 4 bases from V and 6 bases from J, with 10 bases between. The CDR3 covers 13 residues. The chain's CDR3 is CASSVEGANEQFF. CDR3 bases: TGTGCCAGCAGTGTGGAGGGGGCCAATGAGCAGTTCTTC. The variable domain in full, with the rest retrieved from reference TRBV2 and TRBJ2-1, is EPEVTQTPSHQVTQMGQEVILRCVPISNHLYFYWYRQILGQKVEFLVSFYNNEISEKSEIFDDQFSVERPDGSNFTLKIRSTKLEDSAMYFCASSVEGANEQFFGPGTRLTVL.

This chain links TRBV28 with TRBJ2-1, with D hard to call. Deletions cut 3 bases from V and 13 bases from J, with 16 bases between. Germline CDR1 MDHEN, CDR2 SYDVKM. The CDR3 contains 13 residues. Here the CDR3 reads CASSLGPGLIQFF. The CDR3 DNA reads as TGTGCCAGCAGTTTGGGCCCTGGGCTCATCCAGTTCTTC.